The rows below give T cell receptor beta chains drawn from one sample of a study of shared clonotypes between healthy human individuals. Sequencing was performed with immunoSEQ multiplex PCR; in TCRdb, only in-frame clones are kept and a portion is missing. The data show millions of clones, approximately 95% seen once. Sequencing used naive CD8+ T cells sorted from blood. The receptors here all came from a man between 18 and 29 years old in good health. The CDR3 runs from the conserved cysteine through the conserved F or W. The D gene is left open where the match is weak. Where a row states a size, it is once, few, many or the class of an expanded clone; other rows omit it.

v_call: TRBV19; clone_size: few; d_call: -; j_call: TRBJ1-1; cdr3_nt: TGTGCCAGTAGGAGGGGCTACACTGAAGCTTTCTTT; cdr3_aa: CASRRGYTEAFF
v_call: TRBV27; clone_size: -; d_call: -; j_call: TRBJ1-1; cdr3_nt: TGTGCCAGCAGTTACGTTGGGGGGAACACTGAAGCTTTCTTT; cdr3_aa: CASSYVGGNTEAFF
v_call: TRBV5-1; clone_size: -; d_call: TRBD1; j_call: TRBJ2-5; cdr3_nt: TGCGCCACCACCCCGGGACAGGGGCGGGAGACCCAGTACTTC; cdr3_aa: CATTPGQGRETQYF
v_call: TRBV4-1; clone_size: -; d_call: -; j_call: TRBJ2-5; cdr3_nt: TGCGCCAGCAGCCAAGTAGGGGGTGAGACCCAGTACTTC; cdr3_aa: CASSQVGGETQYF
v_call: TRBV7-8; clone_size: -; d_call: -; j_call: TRBJ1-2; cdr3_nt: TGTGCCAGCAGCTTATCGTCGGGGGGCGTTTATGGCTACACCTTC; cdr3_aa: CASSLSSGGVYGYTF
v_call: TRBV28; clone_size: -; d_call: TRBD1; j_call: TRBJ1-1; cdr3_nt: TGTGCCAGCAGTTTTAGGACAGGTGGCACTGAAGCTTTCTTT; cdr3_aa: CASSFRTGGTEAFF
v_call: TRBV7-9; clone_size: -; d_call: TRBD1; j_call: TRBJ1-2; cdr3_nt: TGTGCCAGCAGCTTAAATACAGGGGACTATGGCTACACCTTC; cdr3_aa: CASSLNTGDYGYTF
v_call: TRBV10-3; clone_size: once; d_call: TRBD1; j_call: TRBJ2-2; cdr3_nt: TGTGCCATCACCGACAGGGGGGCAAACACCGGGGAGCTGTTTTTT; cdr3_aa: CAITDRGANTGELFF
v_call: TRBV7-8; clone_size: -; d_call: -; j_call: TRBJ2-4; cdr3_nt: TGTGCCAGCAGCTTAGGACAGGAGCTTAATGTAGCCAAAAACATTCAGTACTTC; cdr3_aa: CASSLGQELNVAKNIQYF
v_call: TRBV6-6; clone_size: few; d_call: -; j_call: TRBJ1-5; cdr3_nt: TGTGCCAGCACCCAGACATTCGCAACGCCCCAGCATTTT; cdr3_aa: CASTQTFATPQHF
v_call: TRBV18; clone_size: once; d_call: TRBD2; j_call: TRBJ2-3; cdr3_nt: TGTGCCAGCTCACCAGCGGGGGGGCCTGGAGATACGCAGTATTTT; cdr3_aa: CASSPAGGPGDTQYF
v_call: TRBV6-5; clone_size: -; d_call: -; j_call: TRBJ2-5; cdr3_nt: TGTGCCAGCAGCCACCTTCCGGGACAACAAGAGACCCAGTACTTC; cdr3_aa: CASSHLPGQQETQYF
v_call: TRBV2; clone_size: -; d_call: -; j_call: TRBJ1-2; cdr3_nt: TGTGCCAGCAGTGAAGTATTGGGACACCTGGCCTATGGCTACACCTTC; cdr3_aa: CASSEVLGHLAYGYTF
v_call: TRBV11-2; clone_size: once; d_call: -; j_call: TRBJ1-4; cdr3_nt: TGTGCCAGCAGCTCCTGGACAGAAGCAACTAATGAAAAACTGTTTTTT; cdr3_aa: CASSSWTEATNEKLFF
v_call: TRBV6-6; clone_size: -; d_call: -; j_call: TRBJ2-2; cdr3_nt: TGTGCCAGCAGTTACAGGGGTGGCACCGGGGAGCTGTTTTTT; cdr3_aa: CASSYRGGTGELFF
v_call: TRBV4-1; clone_size: -; d_call: -; j_call: TRBJ1-1; cdr3_nt: TGCGCCAGCAGCCTTCAGGGCCAGGGCAACACTGAAGCTTTCTTT; cdr3_aa: CASSLQGQGNTEAFF
v_call: TRBV6-5; clone_size: -; d_call: TRBD2; j_call: TRBJ2-1; cdr3_nt: TGTGCCAGCAGTTGGACTAGCTACGATGAGCAGTTCTTC; cdr3_aa: CASSWTSYDEQFF
v_call: TRBV28; clone_size: -; d_call: -; j_call: TRBJ1-1; cdr3_nt: TGTGCCAGCAGTTTCCAGTACAGCAATACTGAAGCTTTCTTT; cdr3_aa: CASSFQYSNTEAFF
v_call: TRBV5-4; clone_size: -; d_call: -; j_call: TRBJ2-7; cdr3_nt: TGTGCCAGCAGCTTGGACCCCCGCTCCTACGAGCAGTACTTC; cdr3_aa: CASSLDPRSYEQYF
v_call: TRBV5-4; clone_size: few; d_call: -; j_call: TRBJ2-7; cdr3_nt: TGTGCCAGCAGCCTGGGGTGGGATTCCTACGAGCAGTACTTC; cdr3_aa: CASSLGWDSYEQYF
v_call: TRBV28; clone_size: -; d_call: -; j_call: TRBJ2-2; cdr3_nt: TGTGCCACCCGGGGGGCAGGATACACCGGGGAGCTGTTTTTT; cdr3_aa: CATRGAGYTGELFF
v_call: TRBV27; clone_size: -; d_call: -; j_call: TRBJ2-2; cdr3_nt: TGTGCCAGCAGTTTACAGGGCTGGGGGGCCGGGGAGCTGTTTTTT; cdr3_aa: CASSLQGWGAGELFF
v_call: TRBV5-1; clone_size: -; d_call: TRBD1; j_call: TRBJ2-7; cdr3_nt: TGCGCCAGCAGCTTTACGGACAGGGCCTACGAGCAGTACTTC; cdr3_aa: CASSFTDRAYEQYF
v_call: TRBV6-6; clone_size: -; d_call: TRBD2; j_call: TRBJ2-5; cdr3_nt: TGTGCCAGCAGCCCGATGGGGGGGATGGAGACCCAGTACTTC; cdr3_aa: CASSPMGGMETQYF
v_call: TRBV5-4; clone_size: -; d_call: -; j_call: TRBJ2-2; cdr3_nt: TGTGCCAGCATGGGGGCGCTCGGGGAGCTGTTTTTT; cdr3_aa: CASMGALGELFF
v_call: TRBV7-9; clone_size: -; d_call: TRBD1; j_call: TRBJ1-2; cdr3_nt: TGTGCCAGCAGCGGGACAGGGATCTATGGCTACACCTTC; cdr3_aa: CASSGTGIYGYTF
v_call: TRBV7-9; clone_size: -; d_call: -; j_call: TRBJ2-7; cdr3_nt: TGTGCCAGCAGCTTAGCACGGTCCGAGCAGTACTTC; cdr3_aa: CASSLARSEQYF
v_call: TRBV9; clone_size: -; d_call: TRBD1; j_call: TRBJ1-4; cdr3_nt: TGTGCCAGCAGCCTCAGCGGACAGGGTGAAAAACTGTTTTTT; cdr3_aa: CASSLSGQGEKLFF
v_call: TRBV6-5; clone_size: -; d_call: -; j_call: TRBJ2-1; cdr3_nt: TGTGCCAGCACCCTCGGGCAGGGTGCCAACAATGAGCAGTTCTTC; cdr3_aa: CASTLGQGANNEQFF
v_call: TRBV9; clone_size: -; d_call: TRBD1; j_call: TRBJ1-4; cdr3_nt: TGTGCCAGCAGCGCGGGGGACAGTTTGAATGAAAAACTGTTTTTT; cdr3_aa: CASSAGDSLNEKLFF
v_call: TRBV28; clone_size: -; d_call: TRBD1; j_call: TRBJ2-7; cdr3_nt: TGTGCCAGCAGTTATACAGGGGGTGAAGGGGAGCAGTACTTC; cdr3_aa: CASSYTGGEGEQYF
v_call: TRBV21-1; clone_size: -; d_call: -; j_call: TRBJ1-1; cdr3_nt: TGTGCCAGCAGCGTGGACAGGGACACTGAAGCTTTCTTT; cdr3_aa: CASSVDRDTEAFF
v_call: TRBV19; clone_size: -; d_call: -; j_call: TRBJ2-7; cdr3_nt: TGTGCCAGTAGTATAGGAGGATCGCCTGGTTCCTACGAGCAGTACTTC; cdr3_aa: CASSIGGSPGSYEQYF
v_call: TRBV4-3; clone_size: -; d_call: TRBD2; j_call: TRBJ2-7; cdr3_nt: TGCGCCAGCAGCCAAGACACCGGGACTACTGACGAGCAGTACTTC; cdr3_aa: CASSQDTGTTDEQYF
v_call: TRBV29-1; clone_size: -; d_call: -; j_call: TRBJ2-7; cdr3_nt: TGCAGCGCGAGCCCGGGCAGTTCCTACGAGCAGTACTTC; cdr3_aa: CSASPGSSYEQYF
v_call: TRBV7-9; clone_size: -; d_call: TRBD1; j_call: TRBJ1-2; cdr3_nt: TGTGCCAGCAGCCAGGGGGATAACTATGGCTACACCTTC; cdr3_aa: CASSQGDNYGYTF
v_call: TRBV7-2; clone_size: -; d_call: TRBD1; j_call: TRBJ2-1; cdr3_nt: TGTGCCAGCAGCCCTCTCCAGGGGGCAAATTACAATGAGCAGTTCTTC; cdr3_aa: CASSPLQGANYNEQFF
v_call: TRBV9; clone_size: -; d_call: TRBD1; j_call: TRBJ2-3; cdr3_nt: TGTGCCAGCAGCGCTCACAGGGGACGGGGCACAGATACGCAGTATTTT; cdr3_aa: CASSAHRGRGTDTQYF
v_call: TRBV29-1; clone_size: -; d_call: TRBD2; j_call: TRBJ2-1; cdr3_nt: TGCAGCGTCGAGCCCACTAGCGGGAGTGGTAATGAGCAGTTCTTC; cdr3_aa: CSVEPTSGSGNEQFF
v_call: TRBV4-1; clone_size: once; d_call: -; j_call: TRBJ1-2; cdr3_nt: TGCGCCAGCAGCCAAGACGCTCTGAGCTATGGCTACACCTTC; cdr3_aa: CASSQDALSYGYTF
v_call: TRBV9; clone_size: -; d_call: TRBD1; j_call: TRBJ2-7; cdr3_nt: TGTGCCAGCAGCGGACAGGGGGCGTCCTACGAGCAGTACTTC; cdr3_aa: CASSGQGASYEQYF
v_call: TRBV14; clone_size: once; d_call: -; j_call: TRBJ2-1; cdr3_nt: TGTGCCAGCAGCCAAGATCCCCCCCTTACGCTCAATGAGCAGTTCTTC; cdr3_aa: CASSQDPPLTLNEQFF
v_call: TRBV7-8; clone_size: -; d_call: TRBD2; j_call: TRBJ2-5; cdr3_nt: TGTGCCAGCAGCCCCGGACTAGCGGGCCTTCAAGAGACCCAGTACTTC; cdr3_aa: CASSPGLAGLQETQYF
v_call: TRBV4-1; clone_size: -; d_call: -; j_call: TRBJ2-1; cdr3_nt: TGCGCCAGCAGCCAAGAAAACTCCCTAGAGGGGTTCTTC; cdr3_aa: CASSQENSLEGFF
v_call: TRBV29-1; clone_size: -; d_call: TRBD1; j_call: TRBJ2-7; cdr3_nt: TGCAGCGTTGAAGATGAAGGGGGCTACTACGAGCAGTACTTC; cdr3_aa: CSVEDEGGYYEQYF
v_call: TRBV4-1; clone_size: -; d_call: -; j_call: TRBJ1-1; cdr3_nt: TGCGCCAGCAGCTTTGGGACCTCCTATGAAGCTTTCTTT; cdr3_aa: CASSFGTSYEAFF
v_call: TRBV4-1; clone_size: -; d_call: -; j_call: TRBJ1-3; cdr3_nt: TGCGCCAGCAGCCAGGATCTGGCAACCTCTGGAAACACCATATATTTT; cdr3_aa: CASSQDLATSGNTIYF
v_call: TRBV29-1; clone_size: -; d_call: -; j_call: TRBJ1-3; cdr3_nt: TGCAGCGTTGGGGGGGGCGTCCTCGATGGAAACACCATATATTTT; cdr3_aa: CSVGGGVLDGNTIYF
v_call: TRBV28; clone_size: -; d_call: TRBD1; j_call: TRBJ2-2; cdr3_nt: TGTGCCAGCAGCTTGGACAGGGGGATTGCCGGGGAGCTGTTTTTT; cdr3_aa: CASSLDRGIAGELFF
v_call: TRBV10-2; clone_size: -; d_call: -; j_call: TRBJ2-7; cdr3_nt: TGCGCCAGCAGCCCCCAGGGTCCCTCCTACGAGCAGTACTTC; cdr3_aa: CASSPQGPSYEQYF
v_call: TRBV6-6; clone_size: -; d_call: TRBD1; j_call: TRBJ1-5; cdr3_nt: TGTGCCAGCAGTGGGGGACAGAGCAATCAGCCCCAGCATTTT; cdr3_aa: CASSGGQSNQPQHF
v_call: TRBV6-1; clone_size: -; d_call: TRBD2; j_call: TRBJ2-7; cdr3_nt: TGTGCCAGCAGTGAATGGGAGACTAGCGGCTCCTACGAGCAGTACTTC; cdr3_aa: CASSEWETSGSYEQYF
v_call: TRBV5-4; clone_size: -; d_call: -; j_call: TRBJ1-6; cdr3_nt: TGTGCCAGCAGCGACGAGGACACAGACTATAATTCACCCCTCCACTTT; cdr3_aa: CASSDEDTDYNSPLHF